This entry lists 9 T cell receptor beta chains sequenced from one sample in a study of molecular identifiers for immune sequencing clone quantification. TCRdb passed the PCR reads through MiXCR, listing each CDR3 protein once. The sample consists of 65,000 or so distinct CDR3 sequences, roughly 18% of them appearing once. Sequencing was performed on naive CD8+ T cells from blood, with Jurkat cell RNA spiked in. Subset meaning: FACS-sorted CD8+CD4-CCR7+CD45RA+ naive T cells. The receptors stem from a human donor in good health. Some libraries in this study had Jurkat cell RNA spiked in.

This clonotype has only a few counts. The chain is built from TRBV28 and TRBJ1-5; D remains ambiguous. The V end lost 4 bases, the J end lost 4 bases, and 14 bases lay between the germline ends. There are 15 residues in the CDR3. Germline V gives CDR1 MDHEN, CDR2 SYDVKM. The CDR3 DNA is TGTGCCAGCAGTTATCTGGCAGGCCCAAATCAGCCCCAGCATTTT. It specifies CASSYLAGPNQPQHF.

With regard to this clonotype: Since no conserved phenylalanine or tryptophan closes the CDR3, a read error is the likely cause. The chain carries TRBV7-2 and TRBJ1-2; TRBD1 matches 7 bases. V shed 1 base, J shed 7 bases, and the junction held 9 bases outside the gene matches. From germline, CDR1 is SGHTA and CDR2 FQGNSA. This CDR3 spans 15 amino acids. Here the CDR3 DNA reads TGTGCCAGCAGCTTAGTCAAGGGGGCGGCGTCTGGCTACACCCCC. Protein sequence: CASSLVKGAASGYTP.

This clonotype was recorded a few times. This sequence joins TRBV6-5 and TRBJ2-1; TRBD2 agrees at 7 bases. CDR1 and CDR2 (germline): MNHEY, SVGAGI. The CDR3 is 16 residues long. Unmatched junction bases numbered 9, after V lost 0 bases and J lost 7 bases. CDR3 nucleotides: TGTGCCAGCAGTTACTCTGCGGGGGAAAGAGCAAATGAGCAGTTCTTC. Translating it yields CASSYSAGERANEQFF.

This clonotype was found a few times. CDR3 in amino acids: CASSLGTGSGQPQHF. The CDR3 coding sequence is TGTGCCAGCAGTTTGGGGACAGGGAGTGGTCAGCCCCAGCATTTT. The chain is built from TRBV12-3 or TRBV12-4 and TRBJ1-5; 9 nucleotides line up with TRBD1. V gave up 3 bases and J gave up 6 bases; unmatched junction bases: 6. The CDR3 has 15 amino acids.

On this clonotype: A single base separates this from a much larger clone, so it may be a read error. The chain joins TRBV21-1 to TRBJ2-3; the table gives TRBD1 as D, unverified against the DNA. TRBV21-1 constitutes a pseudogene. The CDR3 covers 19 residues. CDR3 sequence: CASSNETVSGQVHTDTQYF. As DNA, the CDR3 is TGTGCCAGCAGCAACGAAACGGTTTCTGGACAGGTTCACACAGATACGCAGTATTTT.

Here the CDR3 reads CASRGSEGNIQYF. As DNA, the CDR3 is TGTGCCAGCAGGGGCTCGGAAGGAAACATTCAGTACTTC. The chain combines TRBV28 with TRBJ2-4; D remains ambiguous. Deletions cut 6 bases from V and 6 bases from J, with 12 bases between. This CDR3 region has 13 residues. The germline V gene encodes CDR1 MDHEN and CDR2 SYDVKM.

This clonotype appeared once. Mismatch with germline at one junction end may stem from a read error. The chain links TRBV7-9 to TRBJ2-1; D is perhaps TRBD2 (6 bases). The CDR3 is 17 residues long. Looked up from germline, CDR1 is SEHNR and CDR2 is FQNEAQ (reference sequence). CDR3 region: CAGSYSRPGSLDGGQFF. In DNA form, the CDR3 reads TGTGCCGGCAGCTACTCCCGGCCGGGGAGTCTGGACGGGGGGCAGTTCTTC.

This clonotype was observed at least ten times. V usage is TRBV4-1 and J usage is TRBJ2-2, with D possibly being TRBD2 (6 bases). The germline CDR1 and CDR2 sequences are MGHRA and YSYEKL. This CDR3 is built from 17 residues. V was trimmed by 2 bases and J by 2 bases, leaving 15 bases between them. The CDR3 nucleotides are TGCGCCAGCAGCCAACGGGTAATAGCGGAAAACACCGGGGAGCTGTTTTTT. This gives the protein CASSQRVIAENTGELFF.

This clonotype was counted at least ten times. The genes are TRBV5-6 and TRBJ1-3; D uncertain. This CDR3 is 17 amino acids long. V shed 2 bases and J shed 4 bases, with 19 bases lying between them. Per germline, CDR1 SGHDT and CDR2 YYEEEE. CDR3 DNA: TGTGCCAGCAGCTTATTGACGGTCGGTAGCTCCGGAAACACCATATATTTT. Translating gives CASSLLTVGSSGNTIYF.